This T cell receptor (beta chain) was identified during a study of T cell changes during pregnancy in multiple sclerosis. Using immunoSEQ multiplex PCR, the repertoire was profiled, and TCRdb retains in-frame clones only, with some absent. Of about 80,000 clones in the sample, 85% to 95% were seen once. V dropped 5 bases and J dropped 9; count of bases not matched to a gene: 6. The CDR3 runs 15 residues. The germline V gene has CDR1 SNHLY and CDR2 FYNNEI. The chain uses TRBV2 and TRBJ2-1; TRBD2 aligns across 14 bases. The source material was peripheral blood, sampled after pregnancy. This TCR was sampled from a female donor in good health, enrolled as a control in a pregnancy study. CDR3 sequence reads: CASSPQGLAGAEQFF. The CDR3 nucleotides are TGTGCCAGCAGTCCCCAGGGACTAGCGGGGGCTGAGCAGTTCTTC.